This T cell receptor beta chain originates from a study of Ad26.COV2.S vaccination and SARS-CoV-2 variants. Study outcomes and limitations: Vaccine recipients posted higher spike-specific TCR breadth than their placebo counterparts. Vaccinees reportedly had broad spike-specific CD8+ and CD4+ T cell responses.

Data came from immunoSEQ multiplex PCR; TCRdb stores just in-frame clones and leaves some out. This table has under 500,000 clones, 92% appearing once. Turning to this clone: The target antigen is unknown.

This CDR3 is built from 15 residues. CDR1 is LNHDA and CDR2 is SQIVND in the germline V gene (reference sequence). With 9 bases clipped from V and 4 bases from J, the junction kept 9 bases outside the gene matches. Noted treatment: some 19 received Ad26.COV2.S at low or high dose, single or two shots; about 5 received placebo; per-sample allocation not given. Sampling occurred on day 63 after the first vaccine or placebo injection. Material: peripheral blood, obtained in a trial of Ad26.COV2.S vaccine versus placebo. The source is a person aged 18-60 years who received the Ad26.COV2.S COVID-19 vaccine or a placebo. The rearrangement uses TRBV19 and TRBJ1-5; TRBD1 aligns across 10 bases. As DNA, the CDR3 is TGTGCCAGCAGTTCTCCGGGACAGGGGAATCAGCCCCAGCATTTT. It translates to CASSSPGQGNQPQHF.